Below are 15 T cell receptor beta chains sequenced from a single sample in a study of T cell changes during pregnancy in multiple sclerosis. TCRdb's copy holds only in-frame clones and misses some; the assay was immunoSEQ multiplex PCR. Of fewer than 35,000 clones listed, nearly 90% are singletons. This sample comprised CD4+ T cells from peripheral blood mononuclear cells, obtained in the third trimester of pregnancy. All receptors come from a female donor in good health, enrolled as a control in a pregnancy study.

The chain has TRBV19 and TRBJ1-5; 7 bases agree with TRBD1. CDR3 size: 15 residues. J was trimmed by 7 bases and V by 6 bases; bases with no gene match: 12. CDR1 and CDR2 from the germline V gene are LNHDA and SQIVND (reference sequence). The CDR3 DNA reads as TGTGCCAGTAGCACGGGTGAGGGGGCCGGCCAGCCCCAGCATTTT. Translation: CASSTGEGAGQPQHF.

The genes are TRBV9 and TRBJ1-1; 9 bases align to TRBD1. This CDR3 has 14 amino acids. Looked up from germline, CDR1 is SGDLS and CDR2 is YYNGEE. The J segment lost 7 bases and the V segment lost 4 bases, leaving 8 bases of the junction unmatched. As DNA, the CDR3 is TGTGCCAGCAGCACTTCCGACAGGGGGTATGAAGCTTTCTTT. This encodes CASSTSDRGYEAFF.

This clone was seen a single time. This sequence joins TRBV2 and TRBJ2-2; 7 nucleotides line up with TRBD2. CDR1 is SNHLY and CDR2 is FYNNEI in the germline V gene. With V trimmed by 6 bases and J by 6 bases, 7 bases remained unmatched. The CDR3 extends over 14 amino acids. The CDR3 spells CASRVREAAGELFF. DNA of the CDR3: TGTGCCAGCAGGGTTCGGGAGGCGGCCGGGGAGCTGTTTTTT.

Only one count was recorded for this clone. Germline and junction disagree at one end, which may indicate a read error. The chain is built from TRBV29-1 and TRBJ1-1, with TRBD1 matching over 8 bases. Germline V lookup: CDR1 SQVTM, CDR2 ANQGSEA. This CDR3 has 15 residues. The CDR3 sequence is CSAEIQTGVVTEAFF. CDR3 nucleotides: TGCAGCGCTGAAATCCAGACAGGGGTAGTGACTGAAGCTTTCTTT.

Turning to this clone: One end of the junction does not line up with germline, which may come from a read error. J is TRBJ2-1 and V is TRBV14; 11 bases are shared with TRBD2. The V gene's germline CDR1 is SGHDN and CDR2 FVKESK. The CDR3 covers 16 residues. This CDR3 is CASSQVTSGSYSEQFF. DNA for the CDR3: TGTGCCAGCAGCCAAGTCACTAGCGGGAGCTACAGTGAGCAGTTCTTC.

This chain uses TRBV11-3 with TRBJ2-5; 13 bases fit TRBD2. The end of the DNA is better explained by TRBJ2-7, so the J call may be wrong. The CDR3 covers 15 residues. Looked up from germline, CDR1 is SGHNT and CDR2 is YENEEA. CDR3 protein: CASSSGLAGYYEQYF. The CDR3 DNA follows: TGTGCCAGCAGCTCGGGACTAGCGGGGTACTACGAGCAGTACTTC.

The CDR3 DNA sequence: TGCAGCGTTGCAGGGGGAGATGGCTACACCTTC. The encoded protein is CSVAGGDGYTF. The gene calls are TRBV29-1 and TRBJ1-2, with TRBD1 matching 7 bases. Germline V gives CDR1 SQVTM, CDR2 ANQGSEA. V was clipped by 4 bases and J by 6 bases; unmatched bases: 2. The CDR3 covers 11 residues.

The chain recombines TRBV5-8 with TRBJ1-2; TRBD1 matches 11 bases. The CDR3 totals 16 residues. In germline, CDR1 is SGHTS, CDR2 YDEGEE. Trimming took 5 bases from V and 4 from J; bases not matched to a gene: 10. CDR3 nucleotide sequence: TGTGCCAGCAGTCCTCCCGGGACAGGGGGGAGCTATGGCTACACCTTC. Amino acid sequence: CASSPPGTGGSYGYTF.

The rearrangement uses TRBV27 and TRBJ1-2; no reliable D call. The V end lost 4 bases, the J end lost 6 bases, and 12 bases lay between the germline ends. There are 13 residues in the CDR3. Per germline, CDR1 MNHEY and CDR2 SMNVEV (reference sequence). CDR3 coding DNA: TGTGCCAGCAGTTCCCGCAGTTGGCATGGCTACACCTTC. Translating it yields CASSSRSWHGYTF.

The chain recombines TRBV7-2 with TRBJ1-5; TRBD1 might be the D (6 bases). The CDR3 contains 17 residues. Trimming left V 1 base short and J 1 base short, with 14 bases between. In germline, CDR1 is SGHTA, CDR2 FQGNSA. The CDR3, as DNA: TGTGCCAGCAGCTTAGTTACAGGGAGAGTGAGCAATCAGCCCCAGCATTTT. This gives the protein CASSLVTGRVSNQPQHF.

The rearrangement joins TRBV6-5 to TRBJ2-7; D is unresolved. Germline CDR1 is MNHEY and CDR2 is SVGAGI. With 6 bases removed from V and 3 bases from J, the gap between germline ends came to 12 bases. The CDR3 is 13 amino acids. DNA of the CDR3: TGTGCCAGCAGCCCCCCGGGTTTCTACGAGCAGTACTTC. This sequence encodes CASSPPGFYEQYF.

This chain links TRBV7-2 with TRBJ1-2, with a weak D call TRBD1 (5 bases). The CDR3 consists of 14 residues. Per germline, CDR1 SGHTA and CDR2 FQGNSA. V was clipped by 5 bases and J by 6 bases, with 16 bases between them. The CDR3, as DNA: TGTGCCAGCAGCATTGACAGCACTGTGCATGGCTACACCTTC. This codes for CASSIDSTVHGYTF.

This CDR3 reads CASMPQGYTEAFF. The CDR3 DNA sequence: TGTGCCAGCATGCCACAGGGTTACACTGAAGCTTTCTTT. This chain links TRBV2 with TRBJ1-1; possible D gene TRBD1, 6 bases. Trimming shortened V by 7 bases and J by 3 bases, and 12 bases separated the two germline ends. The length of the CDR3 is 13 residues. CDR1 is SNHLY and CDR2 is FYNNEI in the germline V gene.

V gene TRBV5-4 combines with J gene TRBJ2-5, with TRBD1 identical over 7 bases. V lost 5 bases, J lost 2 bases, and 6 bases stayed unmatched. The CDR3 spans 14 residues. Germline CDR1 SGHNT, CDR2 YYREEE (reference sequence). The CDR3 spells CASRLGTEQETQYF. The CDR3 bases are TGTGCCAGCAGGCTGGGGACAGAGCAAGAGACCCAGTACTTC. The full variable domain, rest sourced from reference TRBV5-4 and TRBJ2-5, is ETGVTQSPTHLIKTRGQQVTLRCSSQSGHNTVSWYQQALGQGPQFIFQYYREEENGRGNFPPRFSGLQFPNYSSELNVNALELDDSALYLCASRLGTEQETQYFGPGTRLLVL.

This clone was detected only once. The chain combines TRBV30 with TRBJ1-2, with D unclear. The germline V gene has CDR1 GTSNPN and CDR2 SVGIG (reference sequence). The CDR3 loop spans 11 amino acids. V dropped 1 base and J dropped 7 bases, with 7 bases sitting between them. For the CDR3, the DNA is TGTGCCTGGAGTGGAAGCCTTGGCTACACCTTC. Translating it yields CAWSGSLGYTF.